This TCR beta chain stems from a study of shared clonotypes between healthy human individuals. Findings and limits, study-wide: Sorted-subset samples were not fully sequenced, rarefaction indicated. Clonotypes not shared had lower generation probabilities than those common to all four donors.

This clone was counted a single time. Its antigen remains unknown. Germline lookup yields CDR1 MNHEY and CDR2 SMNVEV (reference sequence). Trimming took 6 bases from V and 0 from J; bases not matched to a gene: 7. The CDR3 runs 15 residues. Profiling relied on immunoSEQ multiplex PCR, and the TCRdb table lists in-frame clones only, not all of them. The data hold roughly 2.5 million clones, with over 85% observed a single time. V and J are TRBV27 and TRBJ1-2; 7 nucleotides agree with TRBD1. Sequencing used naive CD4+ T cells sorted from blood. Stated subset: CD45RA+ positively selected. The sequence derives from a man aged 18 to 29 in good health. The CDR3 nucleotides read TGTGCCAGCAGAAGGACAGGATCCCCTAACTATGGCTACACCTTC. Its translation: CASRRTGSPNYGYTF.